This T cell receptor (beta chain) was identified in a study of spatial heterogeneity in lung cancer. Study-wide context: More beta-chain than alpha-chain sequences were consistently detected. TCR transcript counts in tumor regions correlated strongly with a T cell module score from matched bulk RNA-seq. Findings of the study overall: Intratumoral expanded alpha and beta TCR counts were found to track tumor mutation counts.

For this clonotype: No antigen is known for it.

Each TCR cDNA molecule carried a unique molecular identifier. TCRdb re-analysed the 5' RACE reads in MiXCR, keeping a single row per CDR3 protein. The sample lists nearly 4,500 distinct CDR3 sequences, roughly 9% seen once, with about an eighth in the top ten. The time point is: sample taken at primary tumor resection. Unsorted whole RNA samples from tumor, nontumor lung or frozen PBMC were sequenced. Germline trimming cut 4 bases from V and 6 bases from J; bases unmatched to any gene: 6. The CDR3 is made up of 15 amino acids. From germline, CDR1 is SGHRS and CDR2 YFSETQ. This clonotype was obtained from a male donor with early-stage non-small cell lung cancer. The chain has TRBV5-1 and TRBJ2-3; TRBD2 aligns across 12 bases. The sequencing here drew on lung tumor tissue, taken at surgery. The CDR3 region is CASSRTSGVGDTQYF. CDR3 nucleotide sequence: TGCGCCAGCAGCCGGACTAGCGGGGTGGGGGATACGCAGTATTTT.